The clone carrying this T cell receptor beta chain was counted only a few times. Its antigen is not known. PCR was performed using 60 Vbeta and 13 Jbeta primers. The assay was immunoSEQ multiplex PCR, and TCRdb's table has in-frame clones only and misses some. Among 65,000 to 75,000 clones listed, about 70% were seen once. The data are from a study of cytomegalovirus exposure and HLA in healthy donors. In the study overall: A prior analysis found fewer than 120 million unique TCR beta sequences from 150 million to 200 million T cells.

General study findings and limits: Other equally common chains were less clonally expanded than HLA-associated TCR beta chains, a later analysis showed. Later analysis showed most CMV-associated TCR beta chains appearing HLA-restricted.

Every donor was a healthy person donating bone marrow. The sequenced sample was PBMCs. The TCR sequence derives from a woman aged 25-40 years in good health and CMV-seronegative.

The CDR3 DNA is TGCGCCAGCAGCGCCGGGACTAGCGGCTACGAGCAGTACTTC. Protein sequence: CASSAGTSGYEQYF. The J gene is TRBJ2-7, the V gene TRBV5-1; 11 bases map to TRBD2. The V gene's germline CDR1 is SGHRS and CDR2 YFSETQ. This CDR3 spans 14 amino acids. Trimming cost V 4 bases and J 3 bases; bases outside gene matches: 3.